This section outlines one T cell receptor (beta chain) sequence together with its context. At least ten counts were recorded for this clonotype. The antigen it binds to is not known. There are no base qualities to consult, and no much larger clone falls within one base. Ophthalmopathy patients had moderately to severely active disease, Clinical Activity Score of at least 3, NOSPECS grade of at least 4, and duration under 3 months. Patients with uncontrolled infections, other autoimmune diseases, pregnancy or lactation were excluded. Diagnoses were based on clinical symptoms, serum thyroxine and TRAb, thyroid ultrasound and orbital computed tomography. PBMCs were isolated from 10 ml of fresh peripheral blood by Ficoll-Paque density gradient centrifugation. Total RNA was extracted using Trizol reagent, and RNA quality was assessed on an Agilent 2100 Bioanalyzer. The sample comes from a study of T cells in Graves' hyperthyroidism and ophthalmopathy (dated by TCRdb to the late 2010s). For the study in its entirety: Peripheral blood was collected at initial diagnosis, before any treatment. The paper describes TCR Vbeta CDR3 sequencing of 140 or so peripheral blood samples, made up of roughly 40 ophthalmopathy patients, approximately 76 hyperthyroidism patients and about 17 progressor patients. An independent validation cohort of about 19 hyperthyroidism patients and about 15 patients who later progressed to ophthalmopathy tested prospective prediction of ophthalmopathy. In addition, the study compared T-cell repertoires in thyroid tissue and in blood from a handful of Graves' hyperthyroidism patients. To identify TCR V-J signatures that set the groups apart, the researchers used a discovery cohort of 90 to 100 patients, made up of 43 with Graves' ophthalmopathy and approximately 57 with stable Graves' hyperthyroidism. For training and testing, the 80 to 100 patients in the discovery cohort were randomly divided in a 7:3 ratio. After sampling, hyperthyroidism patients received methimazole starting at 30 mg daily, and ophthalmopathy patients received high-dose intravenous methylprednisolone. Broad study findings and their caveats: In cross-validation, a model built on a 13 V-J signature told ophthalmopathy apart from stable hyperthyroidism with 85% to 90% sensitivity and about 81% specificity, and in testing the same model reached 80%/75%. Sample size was not statistically predetermined, and blinding of investigators to group allocation was not performed. Most expanded thyroid clonotypes (frequency above 0.001) were also found in blood, which suggests that blood repertoires may mirror thyroid immune responses. In validation, the model predicted progression to ophthalmopathy a median of approximately 6.3 months before onset, with around 70% sensitivity and roughly 77% specificity.

Amplification of TCR beta CDR3 regions was carried out from RNA transcripts. For the first round of RT-PCR on the TCR CDR3, the HTBI primer set was used together with the Qiagen OneStep RT-PCR kit. Libraries were constructed in a second round of multiplex PCR, after which size selection and purification were performed. Libraries were sequenced paired-end with 100 bp reads on an Illumina HiSeq2000. Under the source paper's analysis protocol: SOAPnuke was used to process the raw data, removing reads that contained adapters or uncalled bases, had a mean Phred below 15, or lacked an exact match to the constant primer or identifier. High-quality paired reads were merged using COPE v1.2.5, and each unique nucleotide sequence was defined as a clonotype. MiTCR v1.1 was used to align the clonotypes against IMGT TRBV, TRBD and TRBJ reference segments. Analysis was restricted to V-J combinations with a frequency above 0.0001, which covered just over 98% of repertoires. The TCS score was defined as F50 (clonal expansion) divided by E x V (chaos), with BLOSUM62-based TCRdist calculated between CDR3 peptides within each V-J. Welch's t-statistics and random forest reduced 514 V-J features to 10 to 15, which were used in a naive Bayes classifier (R e1071). Thyroid-blood repertoire similarity was quantified with the Morisita-Horn index. TCRdb reran the public reads through fastp at Q25 and MiXCR, keeping productive beta chains. Entries are consolidated by CDR3 protein sequence, retaining the most common genes and DNA. TCRdb, rather than the study authors, made the V and J calls. The sample contains about 610,000 distinct CDR3 sequences, under 15% of them found a single time. The ten biggest clones cover around 4.1% of the sample.

The V and J ends are trimmed by 1 base and 2 bases, leaving 18 bases between them. Based on the germline V gene (reference sequence), the CDR1 and CDR2 sequences are MNHEY and SMNVEV. The CDR3, cysteine through phenylalanine, is 17 amino acids long. CDR3 DNA only is kept here, 51 bases in frame from base 1. The TCR comes from a woman aged 40 to 50 with Graves' ophthalmopathy. Specimen: blood. The chain uses TRBV27 and TRBJ2-7, and possibly TRBD2, on 5 matching bases. The sequenced DNA: TGTGCCAGCAGTTTATTGTCAGGTTGGGGAGTGACCTACGAGCAGTACTTC. The encoded protein is CASSLLSGWGVTYEQYF.